The rows below give T cell receptor beta chains drawn from one sample of a study of blood T cell repertoires in COVID-19. Assay: immunoSEQ multiplex PCR; the TCRdb copy retains only in-frame clones and omits some. Among tens of thousands of clones listed, over 65% were seen once. The material sequenced was peripheral blood. The receptors derive from a human donor in a cohort sampled during active COVID-19. The CDR3 runs from the conserved cysteine through the conserved F or W. A D gene is named only where the DNA matches it firmly. Expanded clones are given a class, and other clones once, few, many or no size at all.

v_call	j_call	clone_size	d_call	cdr3_nt	cdr3_aa
TRBV2	TRBJ2-2	NA	TRBD1	TGTGCCAGCAGATTCCACAGGGGAGATGCCGGGGAGCTGTTTTTT	CASRFHRGDAGELFF
TRBV3-1/TRBV3-2	TRBJ1-1	NA	NA	TGTGCCAGCAGCCAAGGCGGGTCGAACACTGAAGCTTTCTTT	CASSQGGSNTEAFF
TRBV7-3	TRBJ1-1	NA	NA	TGTGCCAGCAGCTTCAACTTGAACACTGAAGCTTTCTTT	CASSFNLNTEAFF
TRBV5-1	TRBJ2-5	NA	NA	TGCGCCAGCTACACGGGGAACCCCGGAGAGACCCAGTACTTC	CASYTGNPGETQYF
TRBV3-1/TRBV3-2	TRBJ1-1	NA	NA	TGTGCCAGCAGCCGACAGATGAACACTGAAGCTTTCTTT	CASSRQMNTEAFF
TRBV6-5	TRBJ1-1	NA	NA	TGTGCCAGCAGTTACCGGATGGGCCAGGGGTACACTGAAGCTTTCTTT	CASSYRMGQGYTEAFF
TRBV11-2	TRBJ1-4	NA	NA	TGTGCCAGCAGCTTCCAGGCAACTAATGAAAAACTGTTTTTT	CASSFQATNEKLFF
TRBV6-5	TRBJ2-3	NA	NA	TGTGCCAGCAGTTACGGTGCGGGGATCACAGATACGCAGTATTTT	CASSYGAGITDTQYF
TRBV27	TRBJ2-3	NA	TRBD1	TGTGCCAGTCATGGGGGGACAGGGAGGGCAGATACGCAGTATTTT	CASHGGTGRADTQYF
TRBV28	TRBJ2-2	once	TRBD1	TGTGCCAGCAGTACCCTACAGGGGGCCACCGGGGAGCTGTTTTTT	CASSTLQGATGELFF
TRBV28	TRBJ1-5	many	TRBD1	TGTGCCAGCAAACTACAGGGGGGCTTTTTCAATCAGCCCCAGCATTTT	CASKLQGGFFNQPQHF
TRBV7-2	TRBJ1-1	NA	NA	TGTGCCAGCAGCTTAGCGGGGGCGCACACTGAAGCTTTCTTT	CASSLAGAHTEAFF
TRBV4-1	TRBJ1-4	NA	NA	TGCGCCAGCAGCCAGTCCGTCGGGAGACCTAATGAAAAACTGTTTTTT	CASSQSVGRPNEKLFF
TRBV2	TRBJ2-6	NA	NA	TGTGCCAGCAGTGTCGTACAGGATCTTGGGGCCAACGTCCTGACTTTC	CASSVVQDLGANVLTF
TRBV18	TRBJ2-5	NA	TRBD1	TGTGCCAGCTCACCGTGGACAGGGTCCGAAGAGACCCAGTACTTC	CASSPWTGSEETQYF
TRBV10-3	TRBJ2-5	NA	TRBD1	TGTGCCATCAGTGGGGGGACAGGGCTCCAAGAGACCCAGTACTTC	CAISGGTGLQETQYF
TRBV6-6	TRBJ2-7	NA	TRBD1	TGTGCCAGCAGTTACTCGGCAGGGGGCACGAACGAGCAGTACTTC	CASSYSAGGTNEQYF
TRBV7-2	TRBJ2-3	once	NA	TGTGCCAGCAGCTTAATGGTAGCAGATACGCAGTATTTT	CASSLMVADTQYF
TRBV7-2	TRBJ2-1	NA	TRBD2	TGTGCCAGCAGCTCGAGGGCTAGCGGGGGCTTTTACAATGAGCAGTTCTTC	CASSSRASGGFYNEQFF
TRBV15	TRBJ1-3	NA	TRBD1	TGTGCCACCAGCAGGGAAAGACAGGGTTCGGGAAACACCATATATTTT	CATSRERQGSGNTIYF
TRBV30	TRBJ1-5	NA	NA	TGTGCCTGGAGTAGAGGGAGAGATCAGCCCCAGCATTTT	CAWSRGRDQPQHF
TRBV5-1	TRBJ2-2	NA	NA	TGCGCCAGCAGCTTGGAGCAGGCGACGACCGGGGAGCTGTTTTTT	CASSLEQATTGELFF
TRBV3-1/TRBV3-2	TRBJ2-2	NA	NA	TGTGCCAGCAGCCAAGAACTAGGGTTCGTCGGGGAGCTGTTTTTT	CASSQELGFVGELFF
TRBV7-9	TRBJ2-4	once	NA	TGTGCCAGCAGCTTAGGCGGCTTGAGGAGGGCCAAAAACATTCAGTACTTC	CASSLGGLRRAKNIQYF
TRBV19	TRBJ2-3	few	NA	TGTGCCAGTAGTATGGGTGGGGGGTTTATGGGCACAGATACGCAGTATTTT	CASSMGGGFMGTDTQYF
TRBV6-2/TRBV6-3	TRBJ2-6	NA	TRBD1	TGTGCCAGCAGTTACTCTGGGACAGGGATCTCTGGGGCCAACGTCCTGACTTTC	CASSYSGTGISGANVLTF
TRBV6-6	TRBJ1-5	NA	TRBD1	TGTGCCAGCAGCCGACAACAGACAGGGGTTCAGTGGGACAATCAGCCCCAGCATTTT	CASSRQQTGVQWDNQPQHF
TRBV5-1	TRBJ1-1	NA	NA	TGCGCCAGCAGCTTGGCCGAGGGTTATACTGAAGCTTTCTTT	CASSLAEGYTEAFF
TRBV2	TRBJ2-7	NA	NA	TGTGCCAGCAGCACCGGGATAAACAACTACGAGCAGTACTTC	CASSTGINNYEQYF
TRBV4-1	TRBJ2-1	NA	TRBD2	TGCGCCAGCAGCCAAGCCCCAGGGACTAGCAGGCCCAATGAGCAGTTCTTC	CASSQAPGTSRPNEQFF
TRBV15	TRBJ2-5	NA	NA	TGTGCCACCAGCAGAGACACAGGGCCCCAAGAGACCCAGTACTTC	CATSRDTGPQETQYF
TRBV18	TRBJ2-7	NA	TRBD1	TGTGCCAGCTCACCTTCTGGGACAGTAGGGTCCGAGCAGTACTTC	CASSPSGTVGSEQYF
TRBV7-2	TRBJ2-5	NA	NA	TGTGCAAGTCGGCGGGGGCGAGGGGAGACCCAGTACTTC	CASRRGRGETQYF
TRBV7-9	TRBJ1-5	NA	NA	TGTGCCAGCAGCTTAGCCGCGGGCTATCAGCCCCAGCATTTT	CASSLAAGYQPQHF
TRBV7-9	TRBJ2-3	NA	NA	TGTGCCAGCAGCTTAATGCAGGGTACAGATACGCAGTATTTT	CASSLMQGTDTQYF
TRBV30	TRBJ1-3	NA	TRBD1	TGTGCCTGGAGTACAGGGGGCGGAAACACCATATATTTT	CAWSTGGGNTIYF
TRBV19	TRBJ1-1	once	NA	TGTGCCAGTAGTGACTGGCGAGAACGTGAAGCTTTCTTT	CASSDWREREAFF
TRBV28	TRBJ1-5	few	NA	TGTGCCAGCAGTCAACAGGGTGGGGGCAATCAGCCCCAGCATTTT	CASSQQGGGNQPQHF
TRBV7-2	TRBJ2-3	NA	TRBD2	TGTGCCAGCAGCTCGGGGACTAGCGGGGGAACAGATACGCAGTATTTT	CASSSGTSGGTDTQYF
TRBV7-8	TRBJ1-3	NA	NA	TGTGCCAGCAGCTTAGCGTCAGTTCGCTCTGGAAACACCATATATTTT	CASSLASVRSGNTIYF
TRBV3-1/TRBV3-2	TRBJ1-6	NA	NA	TGTGCCAGCAGCTCGCGGGGCCTAAATTCACCCCTCCACTTT	CASSSRGLNSPLHF
TRBV28	TRBJ1-3	NA	NA	TGTGCCAGCAATCACGAGGACTCTGGAAACACCATATATTTT	CASNHEDSGNTIYF
TRBV19	TRBJ1-4	NA	NA	TGTGCCAGTAGTATTATGCTACGAGCCAATGAAAAACTGTTTTTT	CASSIMLRANEKLFF
TRBV19	TRBJ1-3	NA	TRBD1	TGTGCCAGTAGATCTACAGGGGACTCTGGAAACACCATATATTTT	CASRSTGDSGNTIYF
TRBV19	TRBJ1-4	NA	NA	TGTGCCAGTAGTATGGGCAGCTACGCAGAAAAACTGTTTTTT	CASSMGSYAEKLFF
TRBV28	TRBJ1-3	NA	NA	TGTGCCAGCAGCCAGATCTCTAGTGGAAACACCATATATTTT	CASSQISSGNTIYF
TRBV4-3	TRBJ1-2	NA	TRBD1	TGCGCCAGCAGCCAAGAGGGACAGGGGGCCTATGGCTACACCTTC	CASSQEGQGAYGYTF
TRBV19	TRBJ1-5	NA	TRBD1	TGTGCCAGTAGCGCTCCGGACAGGGGCGATCAGCCCCAGCATTTT	CASSAPDRGDQPQHF
TRBV5-1	TRBJ2-3	NA	TRBD2	TGCGCCAGCAGCTTGACGGGGGGGAGTACAGATACGCAGTATTTT	CASSLTGGSTDTQYF
TRBV28	TRBJ1-1	NA	NA	TGTGCCAGCAGTTCTCCCCACAGGACGATCACTGAAGCTTTCTTT	CASSSPHRTITEAFF
TRBV29-1	TRBJ1-2	NA	TRBD1	TGCAGCGTGGGGGTGGGCAGGGGGCTCCATGGCTACACCTTC	CSVGVGRGLHGYTF
TRBV12-3/TRBV12-4	TRBJ2-6	NA	NA	TGTGCCAGCAGACCTACTGGGGCCAACGTCCTGACTTTC	CASRPTGANVLTF
TRBV5-1	TRBJ1-4	once	TRBD1	TGCGCCAGCAGCCTCGGACAGGACCTTGAAAAACTGTTTTTT	CASSLGQDLEKLFF
TRBV24-1	TRBJ2-7	NA	TRBD1	TGTGCCACCTCGGGGGACAGGTACGAGCAGTACTTC	CATSGDRYEQYF
TRBV5-5	TRBJ1-3	NA	NA	TGTGCCAGCAGCTCTCTTTCGACAGGTGCCTCTGGAAACACCATATATTTT	CASSSLSTGASGNTIYF
TRBV6-6	TRBJ2-4	NA	NA	TGTGCCAGCAGCGTGGACATAAACATTCAGTACTTC	CASSVDINIQYF
TRBV19	TRBJ2-3	NA	NA	TGTGCCACCTCCTGGGGGGATAGGGGAGATACGCAGTATTTT	CATSWGDRGDTQYF
TRBV7-3	TRBJ1-1	few	NA	TGTGCCAGCAGCTTAGGCCAGTACACTGAAGCTTTCTTT	CASSLGQYTEAFF
TRBV10-3	TRBJ1-1	NA	TRBD1	TGTGCCATGGCCGGGACAGGGGGCGGAGGAACTGAAGCTTTCTTT	CAMAGTGGGGTEAFF